A selection of T cell receptor beta chains follows, all from one sample in a study of CD8+ T cells in alopecia areata. Clones were read by immunoSEQ multiplex PCR, and TCRdb kept only the in-frame ones, dropping some. Among hundreds of thousands of clones listed, 66% were seen once. Sample: CD4+ T cells sorted from blood, taken at week 44, from a patient treated with tofacitinib. These receptors all come from a human donor with alopecia areata. Both conserved end residues are part of each CDR3. The D gene is left open where the match is weak. Expanded clones get a size class; other rows say once, few or many, or leave the size out.

few,13,TRBV10-1,TRBJ2-1,.,CASSVLPQGEQFF,TGCGCCAGCAGTGTGTTACCTCAGGGGGAGCAGTTCTTC
.,14,TRBV5-1,TRBJ2-2,.,CASSVTTNTGELFF,TGCGCCAGCAGCGTTACAACGAACACCGGGGAGCTGTTTTTT
.,14,TRBV9,TRBJ1-4,.,CASSEGPTNEKLFF,TGTGCCAGCAGCGAAGGACCAACTAATGAAAAACTGTTTTTT
.,14,TRBV5-1,TRBJ2-7,.,CASSLAGSNYEQYF,TGCGCCAGCAGCTTGGCCGGCAGCAACTACGAGCAGTACTTC
few,13,TRBV19,TRBJ1-1,.,CATGSFYGDEAFF,TGTGCCACCGGTTCTTTTTATGGCGACGAAGCTTTCTTT
.,15,TRBV9,TRBJ2-3,.,CASSSQTVSTDTQYF,TGTGCCAGCAGCTCCCAGACAGTTTCCACAGATACGCAGTATTTT
few,14,TRBV6-6,TRBJ1-5,.,CASSHGGTNQPQHF,TGTGCCAGCAGTCACGGGGGGACAAATCAGCCCCAGCATTTT
many,14,TRBV6-1,TRBJ2-3,TRBD1,CASSADRVSDTQYF,TGTGCCAGCAGTGCTGACAGGGTGTCAGATACGCAGTATTTT
.,16,TRBV7-2,TRBJ2-3,TRBD1,CASRGSQGSSTDTQYF,TGTGCCAGCAGAGGGTCACAGGGGTCGTCCACAGATACGCAGTATTTT
.,9,TRBV29-1,TRBJ1-2,.,CSVEGGYTF,TGCAGCGTTGAAGGCGGCTACACCTTC
.,16,TRBV7-2,TRBJ2-2,TRBD2,CASSWSSGGAAGELFF,TGTGCCAGCAGCTGGAGTAGCGGGGGGGCCGCCGGGGAGCTGTTTTTT
.,12,TRBV2,TRBJ2-5,.,CASSVTESKEYF,TGTGCCAGCAGTGTTACAGAGTCTAAAGAGTACTTC
.,13,TRBV7-3,TRBJ1-1,.,CASSSTKSTEAFF,TGTGCCAGCAGCTCGACCAAATCCACTGAAGCTTTCTTT
.,15,TRBV29-1,TRBJ2-5,TRBD1,CSVEGQRQGKETQYF,TGCAGCGTTGAAGGACAGCGACAGGGGAAGGAGACCCAGTACTTC
.,15,TRBV5-5,TRBJ1-2,.,CASSFSPGENYGYTF,TGTGCCAGCAGCTTTAGTCCAGGAGAAAACTATGGCTACACCTTC
.,15,TRBV29-1,TRBJ2-1,.,CSVADGLASYNEQFF,TGCAGCGTTGCGGATGGATTAGCCTCCTACAATGAGCAGTTCTTC
few,12,TRBV29-1,TRBJ2-5,.,CSVAYLRETQYF,TGCAGCGTTGCATACCTCCGAGAGACCCAGTACTTC
.,15,TRBV27,TRBJ1-6,TRBD1,CASRIVTGHNSPLHF,TGTGCCAGCAGAATTGTGACAGGGCATAATTCACCCCTCCACTTT
.,12,TRBV6-5,TRBJ1-2,.,CASSRTIGGYTF,TGTGCCAGCAGCCGAACCATCGGTGGCTACACCTTC
.,14,TRBV29-1,TRBJ1-2,.,CSVGGGGLSDGYTF,TGCAGCGTTGGAGGAGGGGGATTGTCCGATGGCTACACCTTC
.,13,TRBV30,TRBJ2-7,.,CAWSVVRVGEQYF,TGTGCCTGGAGTGTCGTCAGGGTGGGAGAGCAGTACTTC
few,15,TRBV4-3,TRBJ2-3,TRBD1,CASSVGGSGTDTQYF,TGCGCCAGCAGCGTAGGGGGCAGTGGCACAGATACGCAGTATTTT
.,12,TRBV9,TRBJ2-7,.,CASSSDSYEQYF,TGTGCCAGCAGCTCGGACTCCTACGAGCAGTACTTC
.,16,TRBV6-5,TRBJ2-3,TRBD2,CASSSTSGGASGTQYF,TGTGCCAGCAGTTCGACTAGCGGGGGGGCTAGTGGTACGCAGTATTTT
.,15,TRBV2,TRBJ1-6,.,CASRDGRSYNSPLHF,TGTGCCAGCAGGGACGGCCGCTCCTATAATTCACCCCTCCACTTT
.,15,TRBV7-8,TRBJ2-5,.,CASSPMRGKEETQYF,TGTGCCAGCAGCCCTATGAGGGGAAAAGAGGAGACCCAGTACTTC
.,14,TRBV7-2,TRBJ1-3,.,CASSLGSSGNTIYF,TGTGCCAGCAGCTTAGGGAGCTCTGGAAACACCATATATTTT